The 8 T cell receptor beta chains below were found in one sample sequenced in a study of blood T cell repertoires in COVID-19. TCRdb's copy holds only in-frame clones and misses some; the assay was immunoSEQ multiplex PCR. The sample contains some 390,000 clones, roughly 86% of which appear only once. Source material: PBMCs or T cells enriched from blood (not recorded which). The receptors stem from a woman in her 30s who had recovered from COVID-19.

This chain uses TRBV12-5 with TRBJ1-1, with D perhaps matching TRBD1 (5 bases). V lost 0 bases and J 0 bases, leaving 11 bases between the germline ends. The CDR3 consists of 16 residues. Per germline, CDR1 LGHNT and CDR2 FRNRAP. Written as DNA, the CDR3 is TGTGCTAGTGGTTTGGTACAAAGGACACTGAACACTGAAGCTTTCTTT. It codes for CASGLVQRTLNTEAFF.

The chain joins TRBV6-5 to TRBJ2-7; D unclear. Germline values: CDR1 MNHEY, CDR2 SVGAGI. Trimming cost V 8 bases and J 3 bases, with 5 bases left between them. The CDR3 totals 10 residues. The CDR3 region is CASAHYEQYF. The DNA of the CDR3 is TGTGCCAGCGCGCACTACGAGCAGTACTTC.

The chain employs TRBV27 and TRBJ1-2, with D possibly TRBD1 on 5 matching bases. The CDR3 covers 15 residues. The ends were cut back, 5 bases at V and 1 base at J, with 14 bases in the middle. Germline CDR1 is MNHEY and CDR2 is SMNVEV (reference sequence). DNA for the CDR3: TGTGCCAGCAGTCACCGGACACGAAATAACTATGGCTACACCTTC. This sequence encodes CASSHRTRNNYGYTF.

J is TRBJ2-7 and V is TRBV19, with D possibly TRBD2 on 6 matching bases. The CDR3 totals 15 residues. With 1 base removed from V and 5 bases from J, the gap between germline ends came to 15 bases. Germline assignment: CDR1 LNHDA and CDR2 SQIVND (reference sequence). This chain's CDR3 is CASSIGSGRSNEQYF. The CDR3 DNA sequence: TGTGCCAGTAGTATAGGGTCGGGGAGGAGTAACGAGCAGTACTTC.

This clone has only a few counts. The genes are TRBV30 and TRBJ2-2; 12 positions agree with TRBD2. The CDR3 is 17 residues long. CDR1 is GTSNPN and CDR2 is SVGIG in the germline V gene (reference sequence). V lost 3 bases, J lost 5 bases, and 10 bases stayed unmatched. The CDR3 DNA reads TGTGCCTGGAGAGAACTAGCGGGGGGTTTCGGTACCGGGGAGCTGTTTTTT. As protein: CAWRELAGGFGTGELFF.

The gene calls are TRBV19 and TRBJ1-5; TRBD1 aligns across 8 bases. The length of the CDR3 is 13 residues. Germline lookup yields CDR1 LNHDA and CDR2 SQIVND (reference sequence). V dropped 7 bases and J dropped 6; count of bases not matched to a gene: 5. As DNA, the CDR3 is TGTGCCAGTACCCTACAGGGGGGTCAGCCCCAGCATTTT. Protein product: CASTLQGGQPQHF.

V usage is TRBV30 and J usage is TRBJ2-7; D gene ambiguous. Looked up from germline, CDR1 is GTSNPN and CDR2 is SVGIG (reference sequence). Between the trimmed V and J ends, which lost 2 bases and 0 bases, there was a span of 5 bases. The CDR3 consists of 12 residues. As DNA, the CDR3 is TGTGCCTGGAGTTTCTCCTCCTACGAGCAGTACTTC. Translation: CAWSFSSYEQYF.

The V call is TRBV7-2, the J call TRBJ1-2; D might be TRBD1 (6 bases). The CDR3 sequence is 17 residues long. CDR1 and CDR2 from the germline V gene are SGHTA and FQGNSA. The V end lost 1 base, the J end lost 7 bases, and 22 bases lay between the germline ends. The CDR3 is CASSLGPFTGLGLGYTF. The CDR3 DNA sequence: TGTGCCAGCAGCTTAGGGCCCTTTACAGGGTTGGGGCTTGGCTACACCTTC. The whole variable domain, filled in from reference TRBV7-2 and TRBJ1-2, reads GAGVSQSPSNKVTEKGKDVELRCDPISGHTALYWYRQSLGQGLEFLIYFQGNSAPDKSGLPSDRFSAERTGGSVSTLTIQRTQQEDSAVYLCASSLGPFTGLGLGYTFGSGTRLTVV.